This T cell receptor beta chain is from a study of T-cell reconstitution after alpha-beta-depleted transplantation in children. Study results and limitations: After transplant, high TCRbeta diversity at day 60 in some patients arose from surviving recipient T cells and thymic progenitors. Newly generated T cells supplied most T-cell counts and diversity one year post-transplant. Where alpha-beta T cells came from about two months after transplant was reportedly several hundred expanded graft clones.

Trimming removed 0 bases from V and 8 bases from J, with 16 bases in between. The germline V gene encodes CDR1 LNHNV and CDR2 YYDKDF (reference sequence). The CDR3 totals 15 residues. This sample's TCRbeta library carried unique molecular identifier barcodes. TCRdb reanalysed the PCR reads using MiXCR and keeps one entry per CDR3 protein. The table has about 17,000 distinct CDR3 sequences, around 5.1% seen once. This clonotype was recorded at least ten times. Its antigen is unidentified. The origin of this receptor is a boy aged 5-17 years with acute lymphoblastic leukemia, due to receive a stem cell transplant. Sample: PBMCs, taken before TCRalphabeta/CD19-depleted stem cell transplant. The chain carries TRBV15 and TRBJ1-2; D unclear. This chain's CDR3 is CATSRDLGRSGGYTF. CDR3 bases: TGTGCCACCAGCAGAGATCTTGGCCGTTCGGGAGGCTACACCTTC.